Reported below is one T cell receptor (beta chain). The sample comes from a study of cytomegalovirus exposure and HLA in healthy donors. The CDR3 extends over 11 amino acids. From germline, CDR1 is SNHLY and CDR2 FYNNEI. Deletions cut 9 bases from V and 6 bases from J, with 11 bases between. TCRdb's table, derived via immunoSEQ multiplex PCR, lists solely in-frame clones and lacks some. The table includes 190,000 or so clones, about 86% detected once. The chain uses TRBV2 and TRBJ1-1; the D gene is possibly TRBD1 (5 bases). The sequence came from a woman younger than 35 in good health and CMV-seropositive. Sequencing was done on a sample of PBMCs. CDR3 nucleotides: TGTGCCAGTAGGGGTAGGGCTGAAGCTTTCTTT. Translating it yields CASRGRAEAFF.